The 2 T cell receptor beta chains below all came from one sample that was sequenced in a study of T cell responses to AZD1222 COVID-19 vaccine. The table came from immunoSEQ multiplex PCR; TCRdb's copy has only in-frame clones and leaves some out. The repertoire holds approximately 200,000 clones, with about 95% as singletons. Material: peripheral blood, obtained 28 days after the second dose of the MenACWY control vaccine. All receptors derive from an adult who received the MenACWY meningococcal vaccine as a control.

The genes are TRBV12-3 or TRBV12-4 and TRBJ2-5, with D perhaps TRBD1 (5 bases). The CDR3 has 13 amino acids. The V and J ends lost 2 bases and 2 bases respectively, with 6 bases between them. CDR3 nucleotides: TGTGCCAGCAGTTTATCAGGGCAAGAGACCCAGTACTTC. Its translation is CASSLSGQETQYF.

The chain has TRBV5-1 and TRBJ2-1; 10 bases match TRBD2. Germline CDR1 and CDR2: SGHRS and YFSETQ. J gave up 7 bases and V 4 bases, and 5 bases lay outside the gene matches. The CDR3 contains 14 residues. The CDR3 spells CASSATGLANEQFF. CDR3 sequence (DNA): TGCGCCAGCAGCGCCACGGGACTAGCGAATGAGCAGTTCTTC.